This T cell receptor (beta chain) was documented in a study of blood T cell repertoires in COVID-19. Study background: The analysed material was cDNA or gDNA that came from T cells, B-cell-depleted T cells, or PBMCs.

Germline-derived CDR1 and CDR2 are SGHTA and FQGNSA. The CDR3 runs to 17 residues. J gave up 2 bases and V 3 bases, and 6 bases lay outside the gene matches. Assay: immunoSEQ multiplex PCR; the TCRdb copy retains only in-frame clones and omits some. In the table there are over 250,000 clones, 80% to 90% of which are singletons. The Seattle site enrolled patients during active infection and followed them longitudinally. The TCR comes from a woman aged 70-85 years with COVID-19, enrolled during active disease. Sample: peripheral blood. The V call is TRBV7-2, the J call TRBJ2-1, with TRBD1 matching over 11 bases. CDR3 in amino acids: CASSFHQGQGAYNEQFF. The CDR3 region has the DNA TGTGCCAGCAGCTTCCACCAGGGACAGGGGGCCTACAATGAGCAGTTCTTC.